A selection of T cell receptor beta chains follows, all from one sample in a study of beta chain features in type 1 diabetes. Profiling relied on immunoSEQ multiplex PCR, and the TCRdb table lists in-frame clones only, not all of them. The sample has approximately 150,000 clones; about 13% are singletons. Sequences were obtained from central memory CD4+ T cells from blood. Source of these receptors: a man younger than 35 with type 1 diabetes. CDR3s leave out the opening cysteine and the closing phenylalanine or tryptophan. The size entry is marked missing in some rows and otherwise reads once, few, many or a size class.

TRBV15 | few | ATSRAGQGVPYEQY
TRBV14 | NA | ASSLQGFRAF
TRBV29-1 | few | SVRKDASPLH
TRBV12-5 | NA | ASAWGTDTQY
TRBV11-2 | few | ASSFRGQSTDTQY
TRBV9 | few | ASSVEKGFYNSPLH
TRBV18 | NA | ASSPGRQETQY
TRBV2 | NA | ASTGLNEQY
TRBV29-1 | few | SVELTGGVHEQY
TRBV7-9 | NA | ASSSLGNTEAF
TRBV7-2 | few | ASSPGISSYEQY
TRBV7-2 | few | ASSPVEGQVQH
TRBV7-9 | NA | ASSSPYGEYYGYT
TRBV29-1 | few | SVGPSGGSTDTQY
TRBV5-1 | few | ASSQQVLDTEAF
TRBV20-1 | few | SARGGAGYT